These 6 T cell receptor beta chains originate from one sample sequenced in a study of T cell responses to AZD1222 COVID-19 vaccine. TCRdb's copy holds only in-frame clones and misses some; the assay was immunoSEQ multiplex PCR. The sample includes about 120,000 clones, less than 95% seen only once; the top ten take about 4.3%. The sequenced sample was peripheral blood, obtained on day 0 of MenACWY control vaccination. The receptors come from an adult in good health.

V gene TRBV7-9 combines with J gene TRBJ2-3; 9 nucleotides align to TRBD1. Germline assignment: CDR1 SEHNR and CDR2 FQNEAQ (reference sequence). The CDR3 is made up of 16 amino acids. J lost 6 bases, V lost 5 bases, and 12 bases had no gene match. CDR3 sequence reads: CASSPRPGTGLDTQYF. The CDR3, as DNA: TGTGCCAGCAGCCCACGTCCCGGGACAGGGTTGGATACGCAGTATTTT.

CDR3 DNA sequence: TGTGCCAGCAGTTCACTAGCGGGAGGGCTCAATGAGCAGTTCTTC. Translation: CASSSLAGGLNEQFF. The V and J genes are TRBV28 and TRBJ2-1; 13 bases agree with TRBD2. CDR3 length equals 15 residues. CDR1 and CDR2 from the germline V gene are MDHEN and SYDVKM. Trimming removed 4 bases from V and 6 bases from J; junction bases left unmatched: 3.

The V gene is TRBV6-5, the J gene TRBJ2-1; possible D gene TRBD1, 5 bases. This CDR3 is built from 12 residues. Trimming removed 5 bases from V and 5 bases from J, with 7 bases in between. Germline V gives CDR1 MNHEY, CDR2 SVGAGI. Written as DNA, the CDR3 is TGTGCCAGCAGTAAGACAGACAATGAGCAGTTCTTC. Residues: CASSKTDNEQFF.

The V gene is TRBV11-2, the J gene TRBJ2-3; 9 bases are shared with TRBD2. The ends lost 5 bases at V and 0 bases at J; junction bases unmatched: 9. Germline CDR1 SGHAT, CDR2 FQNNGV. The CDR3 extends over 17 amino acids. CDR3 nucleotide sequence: TGTGCCAGCAGCCCCGGGACTAGCCACCCTAGCACAGATACGCAGTATTTT. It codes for CASSPGTSHPSTDTQYF. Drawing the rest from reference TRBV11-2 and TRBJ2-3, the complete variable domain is EAGVAQSPRYKIIEKRQSVAFWCNPISGHATLYWYQQILGQGPKLLIQFQNNGVVDDSQLPKDRFSAERLKGVDSTLKIQPAKLEDSAVYLCASSPGTSHPSTDTQYFGPGTRLTVL.

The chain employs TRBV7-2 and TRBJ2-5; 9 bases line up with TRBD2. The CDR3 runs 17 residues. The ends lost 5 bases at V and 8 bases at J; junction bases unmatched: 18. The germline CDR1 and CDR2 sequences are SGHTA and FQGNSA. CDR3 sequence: CASSPPGRGGRKRTQYF. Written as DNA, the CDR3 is TGTGCCAGCAGCCCCCCGGGGCGGGGGGGCCGGAAGAGAACCCAGTACTTC.

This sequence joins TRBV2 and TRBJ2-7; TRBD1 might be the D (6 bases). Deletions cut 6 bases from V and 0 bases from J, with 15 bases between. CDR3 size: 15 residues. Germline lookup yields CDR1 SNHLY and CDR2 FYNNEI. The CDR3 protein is CASRTGSGDSYEQYF. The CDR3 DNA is TGTGCCAGCAGAACAGGGTCGGGCGACTCCTACGAGCAGTACTTC. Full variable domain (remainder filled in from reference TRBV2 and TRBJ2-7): EPEVTQTPSHQVTQMGQEVILRCVPISNHLYFYWYRQILGQKVEFLVSFYNNEISEKSEIFDDQFSVERPDGSNFTLKIRSTKLEDSAMYFCASRTGSGDSYEQYFGPGTRLTVT.